The text below deals with one TCR beta chain. Per the study methods: Amplification with reference gene primers provided the estimates of nucleated cell counts. Produced via immunoSEQ multiplex PCR; TCRdb's table is partial and in-frame only. Clonal size and the V and J genes are those of that table, whereas D and trimming came from the DNA. This table holds around 130,000 clones, 87% found once. The CDR3 has 16 amino acids. The V and J ends lost 4 bases and 2 bases, in that order; junction bases with no gene match: 9. Germline values: CDR1 SGHVS, CDR2 FQNEAQ. The source of the sample is a study of blood T cell repertoires in COVID-19. Turning to the study itself: Samples came from the United States, Italy and Spain, spanning acute and convalescent COVID-19. In each case, the material was cDNA or gDNA derived from T cells, B-cell-depleted T cells, or PBMCs.

This receptor was obtained from a woman aged 45-65 years with acute or convalescent COVID-19. Sequenced material: peripheral blood. This sequence joins TRBV7-8 and TRBJ1-2; TRBD1 matches at 8 bases. CDR3 nucleotides: TGTGCCAGCAGCTCCCTGGTCCAGGGGGCCAACTATGGCTACACCTTC. It is translated as CASSSLVQGANYGYTF.